The TCR beta chain under discussion was sequenced for a study of CD8+ T cells in alopecia areata. Study-wide findings and caveats: Higher clonality than in normal scalp was seen in lesional scalp, especially alopecia totalis/universalis.

Samples from alopecia areata patients were lesional scalp punch biopsies and peripheral blood. Sorting from PBMCs produced CD4+ and CD8+ T cells. A note on this clone: Its antigen is currently unknown.

cDNA prepared by RNA extraction and subsequent reverse transcription served as the template for sequencing. Profiling relied on immunoSEQ multiplex PCR, and the TCRdb table lists in-frame clones only, not all of them. The sample comprises approximately 89,000 clones, roughly 42% of which are singletons, and around 0.8% rests with the top ten. CDR3 size: 11 residues. Per germline, CDR1 DFQATT and CDR2 SNEGSKA (reference sequence). The rearrangement links TRBV20-1 to TRBJ2-1, with D possibly TRBD2 on 5 matching bases. The sequence was collected from a human donor with alopecia areata. The sample taken for sequencing was CD4+ T cells sorted from blood. CDR3 nucleotides: TGCAGCGCAACCGGAGGCCATGAGCAGTTCTTC. It specifies CSATGGHEQFF.